This entry concerns a single TCR beta chain. These data belong to a study of shared clonotypes between healthy human individuals. The CDR3 contains 13 residues. V was pared by 4 bases and J by 5 bases, with 9 bases between. Germline CDR1 is MDHEN and CDR2 is SYDVKM. Libraries were prepared by immunoSEQ multiplex PCR; TCRdb keeps only in-frame clonotypes and omits some of them. The table has approximately 440,000 clones, 75% to 80% seen once. This TCR came from a woman in her forties in good health. Some clones in this sample may be carry-over from other donors' samples. This chain links TRBV28 with TRBJ1-5; D is possibly TRBD1 (6 bases). Input material: PBMCs. The DNA of the CDR3 is TGTGCCAGCAGTTCAGGGGTTGATCAGCCCCAGCATTTT. Its protein is CASSSGVDQPQHF.